A selection of T cell receptor beta chains follows, all from one sample in a study of shared clonotypes between healthy human individuals. Clones were sequenced by immunoSEQ multiplex PCR, and TCRdb holds only the in-frame ones, with some missing. The profile shows about 100,000 clones, about 45% of them singletons. The sample consisted of PBMCs. Receptor source: a woman between 35 and 50 years old in good health. Some clones in this sample may be carry-over from other donors' samples. CDR3s include the opening cysteine and the closing phenylalanine or tryptophan.

v_call cdr3_aa
TRBV7-6 CASSLGRSSYEQYF
TRBV6-1 CASTWGLAPDNEQFF
TRBV25-1 CASSELNGEQYF
TRBV4-1 CASSLSGTGSYEQYF
TRBV30 CASRTAWYEQYF
TRBV19 CASSIASGGAGEQYF
TRBV4-2 CASSSTGETQYF
TRBV5-4 CASSEGQPLSGNTIYF
TRBV11-2 CASSLGTDAQYF
TRBV7-2 CASGRKEAFF
TRBV4-3 CASSTGQGVLSDTQYF
TRBV5-1 CASSEGGPETQYF
TRBV18 CASSPLAENEKLFF
TRBV30 CAWSVQGETQYF
TRBV28 CASSSTPEMNSGPWRF
TRBV25-1 CASRGPGPDYEQYF
TRBV27 CASSFMKAMHF
TRBV19 CASFFSPLHF
TRBV2 CASSAQGPPYEQYF
TRBV30 CAWRSGYQETQYF
TRBV20-1 CSALWADEQFF
TRBV29-1 CSAEGYGAYNEQFF
TRBV28 CASSQTSGSHEQYF
TRBV6-5 CASRGLPNTEAFF
TRBV2 CASSVVPTDTQYF
TRBV11-3 CASSLGPPGHNERYF
TRBV2 CASSEAVKLTEAFF
TRBV6-5 CASSFGTRPGEQYF
TRBV4-1 CASSQDQHRGTEAFF
TRBV6-5 CASSLGLGGEQYF
TRBV5-1 CASSLDSARGYTF
TRBV7-9 CASSLGLAGVSGETQYF
TRBV2 CASSPGQGSFVEQYF
TRBV28 CASSPGQGPRGEQYF
TRBV9 CASSSGTGTEAFF
TRBV6-4 CASSERESSYNEQFF
TRBV30 CAWSVRWNSPLHF
TRBV29-1 CSVQREYNEQFF
TRBV5-1 CASSLGGSGSYNEQFF
TRBV7-2 CASSLEGTQEQGYTF
TRBV28 CASRGWTGDHEKLFF